This is a list of T cell receptor beta chains from one sample in a study of T-cell memory formation after mild COVID-19. Each CDR3 protein gets one entry after TCRdb re-called the 5' RACE reads with MiXCR. The sample has under 250,000 distinct CDR3 sequences; around 25% are singletons. Sample: PBMCs or a T cell subset sorted from them (not recorded which). Source of these receptors: an adult woman who had mild COVID-19 (a few samples of this study predate the infection). Cell type and time point are not known. Each CDR3 is given with its conserved first and last residue. A D gene is named only where the DNA matches it firmly. Rows give clone size only sometimes, using once, few, many, or a class for an expanded clone.

d_gene: TRBD2; j_gene: TRBJ2-6; v_gene: TRBV6-5; abundance: .; CDR3aa: CASSRRGTSSGANVLTF; CDR3nt: TGTGCCAGCAGCCGGCGGGGGACCAGCTCTGGGGCCAACGTCCTGACTTTC
d_gene: .; j_gene: TRBJ2-1; v_gene: TRBV7-9; abundance: few; CDR3aa: CASSLGPYLGGEQFF; CDR3nt: TGTGCCAGCAGCTTAGGACCCTATCTGGGGGGTGAGCAGTTCTTC
d_gene: .; j_gene: TRBJ1-2; v_gene: TRBV10-3; abundance: many; CDR3aa: CATADSNYGYTF; CDR3nt: TGTGCCACCGCAGACAGTAACTATGGCTACACCTTC
d_gene: TRBD1; j_gene: TRBJ1-1; v_gene: TRBV7-9; abundance: .; CDR3aa: CASSLSGQANTEAFF; CDR3nt: TGTGCCAGCAGCTTATCGGGACAGGCGAACACTGAAGCTTTCTTT
d_gene: .; j_gene: TRBJ2-3; v_gene: TRBV11-2; abundance: few; CDR3aa: CASSYNTQYF; CDR3nt: TGTGCCAGCAGCTATAATACGCAGTATTTT
d_gene: TRBD2; j_gene: TRBJ2-3; v_gene: TRBV2; abundance: few; CDR3aa: CASSPLSGLALTDTQYF; CDR3nt: TGTGCCAGCAGTCCCCTTAGCGGGCTAGCACTCACAGATACGCAGTATTTT
d_gene: .; j_gene: TRBJ2-7; v_gene: TRBV4-3; abundance: .; CDR3aa: CASSLRPHSYEQYF; CDR3nt: TGCGCCAGCAGCCTCCGTCCCCACTCCTACGAGCAGTACTTC
d_gene: TRBD2; j_gene: TRBJ2-7; v_gene: TRBV2; abundance: few; CDR3aa: CASNAGGPPYEQYF; CDR3nt: TGTGCCAGCAACGCGGGAGGGCCTCCCTACGAGCAGTACTTC
d_gene: TRBD2; j_gene: TRBJ2-7; v_gene: TRBV29-1; abundance: few; CDR3aa: CSSRGASGDSYEQYF; CDR3nt: TGCAGCTCACGGGGGGCTAGCGGGGACTCCTACGAGCAGTACTTC
d_gene: TRBD2; j_gene: TRBJ2-1; v_gene: TRBV11-1; abundance: few; CDR3aa: CASSLALERGYNEQFF; CDR3nt: TGTGCCAGCAGCTTAGCGCTCGAGCGGGGTTACAATGAGCAGTTCTTC
d_gene: TRBD2; j_gene: TRBJ2-5; v_gene: TRBV6-2/TRBV6-3; abundance: many; CDR3aa: CASSYARKSGTSGQETQYF; CDR3nt: TGTGCCAGCAGTTACGCCAGAAAATCCGGGACTAGCGGGCAAGAGACCCAGTACTTC
d_gene: TRBD2; j_gene: TRBJ2-1; v_gene: TRBV20-1; abundance: .; CDR3aa: CSARDTTSGGEEQFF; CDR3nt: TGCAGTGCTAGAGACACGACTAGCGGGGGGGAGGAGCAGTTCTTC
d_gene: TRBD2; j_gene: TRBJ2-2; v_gene: TRBV12-3/TRBV12-4; abundance: .; CDR3aa: CASSLSGRSTGELFF; CDR3nt: TGTGCCAGCAGCCTTAGCGGGAGAAGCACCGGGGAGCTGTTTTTT
d_gene: TRBD2; j_gene: TRBJ2-1; v_gene: TRBV24-1; abundance: few; CDR3aa: CATSDVWSGGAYNEQFF; CDR3nt: TGTGCCACCAGTGATGTATGGAGCGGGGGGGCCTACAATGAGCAGTTCTTC
d_gene: TRBD2; j_gene: TRBJ2-1; v_gene: TRBV7-3; abundance: few; CDR3aa: CASSLQLAGMGEQFF; CDR3nt: TGTGCCAGCAGCTTACAACTAGCGGGAATGGGTGAGCAGTTCTTC
d_gene: .; j_gene: TRBJ1-5; v_gene: TRBV27; abundance: .; CDR3aa: CASREMSWSNQPQHF; CDR3nt: TGTGCCAGCAGAGAGATGAGTTGGAGCAATCAGCCCCAGCATTTT
d_gene: .; j_gene: TRBJ2-7; v_gene: TRBV5-6; abundance: few; CDR3aa: CASSSDDGYEQYF; CDR3nt: TGTGCCAGCAGCTCTGATGACGGTTACGAGCAGTACTTC
d_gene: .; j_gene: TRBJ2-7; v_gene: TRBV4-1; abundance: few; CDR3aa: CASSQGVAATYEQYF; CDR3nt: TGCGCCAGCAGCCAAGGGGTAGCGGCGACCTACGAGCAGTACTTC
d_gene: .; j_gene: TRBJ1-5; v_gene: TRBV6-2/TRBV6-3; abundance: .; CDR3aa: CASSYLHLEVGVGTQHF; CDR3nt: TGTGCCAGCAGTTACCTACACCTCGAGGTGGGTGTCGGTACCCAGCATTTT
d_gene: TRBD1; j_gene: TRBJ2-7; v_gene: TRBV18; abundance: few; CDR3aa: CASSRTGDVYEQYF; CDR3nt: TGTGCCAGCTCACGGACAGGCGACGTCTACGAGCAGTACTTC
d_gene: .; j_gene: TRBJ1-1; v_gene: TRBV5-1; abundance: .; CDR3aa: CASSLVGGKSGAFF; CDR3nt: TGCGCCAGCAGCTTGGTGGGGGGCAAGTCAGGGGCTTTCTTT
d_gene: .; j_gene: TRBJ1-2; v_gene: TRBV27; abundance: .; CDR3aa: CATGPRLNYGYTF; CDR3nt: TGTGCCACCGGACCGCGCTTAAACTATGGCTACACCTTC
d_gene: TRBD1; j_gene: TRBJ1-1; v_gene: TRBV3-1; abundance: .; CDR3aa: CASSQAGGTGGTNTEAFF; CDR3nt: TGTGCCAGCAGCCAAGCGGGTGGGACAGGGGGCACGAACACTGAAGCTTTCTTT
d_gene: .; j_gene: TRBJ2-6; v_gene: TRBV7-7; abundance: .; CDR3aa: CASSLSVQNVLTF; CDR3nt: TGTGCCAGCAGCTTATCCGTACAGAACGTCCTGACTTTC
d_gene: .; j_gene: TRBJ1-1; v_gene: TRBV3-1; abundance: .; CDR3aa: CASSQDSGGRDTEAFF; CDR3nt: TGTGCCAGCAGCCAAGATTCTGGGGGAAGGGACACTGAAGCTTTCTTT
d_gene: .; j_gene: TRBJ1-5; v_gene: TRBV10-3; abundance: few; CDR3aa: CAIRSTGLGQPQHF; CDR3nt: TGTGCCATCAGGTCTACGGGGTTAGGTCAGCCCCAGCATTTT
d_gene: .; j_gene: TRBJ2-4; v_gene: TRBV6-5; abundance: few; CDR3aa: CASSLQGHKNIQYF; CDR3nt: TGTGCCAGCAGTTTGCAGGGGCACAAAAACATTCAGTACTTC
d_gene: .; j_gene: TRBJ2-7; v_gene: TRBV20-1; abundance: few; CDR3aa: CSARWEGRQSNLYEQYF; CDR3nt: TGCAGTGCTAGGTGGGAAGGGAGGCAGAGCAACCTCTACGAGCAGTACTTC
d_gene: TRBD1; j_gene: TRBJ2-5; v_gene: TRBV12-3/TRBV12-4; abundance: few; CDR3aa: CASGLGTAQETQYF; CDR3nt: TGTGCCAGCGGGTTGGGGACAGCGCAAGAGACCCAGTACTTC
d_gene: .; j_gene: TRBJ2-1; v_gene: TRBV15; abundance: .; CDR3aa: CATSRDRGFPYNEQFF; CDR3nt: TGTGCCACCAGCAGAGATCGAGGGTTTCCCTACAATGAGCAGTTCTTC
d_gene: .; j_gene: TRBJ2-3; v_gene: TRBV20-1; abundance: .; CDR3aa: CSAVSRRDTQYF; CDR3nt: TGCAGTGCCGTGTCACGACGGGATACGCAGTATTTT
d_gene: TRBD1; j_gene: TRBJ2-1; v_gene: TRBV5-1; abundance: many; CDR3aa: CASRSTGGSNEQFF; CDR3nt: TGCGCCAGCAGGTCGACAGGGGGGTCCAATGAGCAGTTCTTC
d_gene: TRBD1; j_gene: TRBJ1-6; v_gene: TRBV12-3/TRBV12-4; abundance: .; CDR3aa: CASRLNRQGNSPLHF; CDR3nt: TGTGCCAGCAGACTAAATCGACAGGGAAATTCACCCCTCCACTTT
d_gene: TRBD1; j_gene: TRBJ1-1; v_gene: TRBV4-3; abundance: few; CDR3aa: CASSQDRGQEAFF; CDR3nt: TGCGCCAGCAGCCAAGATAGGGGACAGGAAGCTTTCTTT
d_gene: .; j_gene: TRBJ2-7; v_gene: TRBV20-1; abundance: few; CDR3aa: CSAPSQSYEQYF; CDR3nt: TGCAGTGCCCCGTCCCAATCCTACGAGCAGTACTTC